This TCR beta chain derives from a study of CD8+CD57+ T cells in acquired aplastic anemia. TCR beta VDJ combinations and CDR3 sequences were profiled from genomic DNA. TCRdb re-analysed the reads in MiXCR, keeping a single row per CDR3 protein. Of 150,000 to 180,000 distinct CDR3 sequences detected, less than 60% appear once; the ten largest clones hold approximately 12%. Patients included in sequencing had previously demonstrated CD8+CD57+ cell expansion by flow cytometry. The sequence was obtained from a human donor with aplastic anemia. What was sequenced was sorted CD4+, CD8+, or CD8+CD57+ T cells (not recorded which) from PBMCs.

CDR3 region: CASSLIGRGAGDGYTF. The CDR3 nucleotides read TGCGCCAGCAGCTTGATCGGGCGAGGGGCCGGAGATGGCTACACCTTC. The genes are TRBV5-1 and TRBJ1-2; D possibly corresponds to TRBD1 (5 bases). Germline V gene sequence: CDR1 SGHRS, CDR2 YFSETQ. Trimming took off 1 base at V and 6 bases at J, with 19 bases between the two ends. This CDR3 spans 16 amino acids.